A selection of T cell receptor beta chains follows, all from one sample in a study of vaccination and CD4 T cells after COVID-19. Their specific antigens are unknown. A single record per CDR3 protein comes from TCRdb applying MiXCR to the PCR reads. The sample includes more than 20,000 distinct CDR3 sequences, under 60% of them seen just once. Specimen: CD4+ T cells from blood, cultured in vitro. The receptors stem from a human donor who had recovered from COVID-19. Both conserved end residues are trimmed from each CDR3.

len | v_gene | CDR3aa
12 | TRBV28 | ASSLQGSYYGYT
12 | TRBV12-3/TRBV12-4 | ASSFQGTTYEQY
13 | TRBV30 | AWRRGQGVRTEAF
13 | TRBV14 | ASSLVPGGSTEAF
12 | TRBV5-1 | ASSLASSGEEQF
14 | TRBV20-1 | SARDRGGTYNSPLH
9 | TRBV11-2 | ASSVSIEQF
12 | TRBV2 | ASSSQGVATEAF
15 | TRBV27 | ASSLSIGGGITETQY
12 | TRBV6-4 | ASSDSRWPGIQY
11 | TRBV5-1 | ASTRTSGETQY
11 | TRBV27 | ASSHSGNYGYT
13 | TRBV10-3 | ASATGTGDTGELF
12 | TRBV6-2/TRBV6-3 | ASSRDSRRSPLH
13 | TRBV12-3/TRBV12-4 | ASSQRQGRGTEAF
11 | TRBV20-1 | SARDGTGGQWT
11 | TRBV4-3 | ASSQDEDTEAF
12 | TRBV20-1 | SARGGLSYNEQF
14 | TRBV28 | ASSTRQGAKYNEQF
11 | TRBV19 | ASSTQGNTEAF
12 | TRBV2 | ASTTREGGEKLF
13 | TRBV7-2 | ASSLARDSNYEQY
12 | TRBV10-3 | AISPGASNQPQH
13 | TRBV30 | AWNDLAGGYQTQY
13 | TRBV24-1 | ATQDRGLSNQPQH
10 | TRBV7-2 | ASTVTEETQY
12 | TRBV6-5 | ASSYGAGGYEQY
13 | TRBV24-1 | ATSDGGRADYGYT
13 | TRBV7-9 | ASSPRGQVFTEAF
9 | TRBV24-1 | ATSEADEQY
13 | TRBV24-1 | ATRGSGRGTDTQY
14 | TRBV20-1 | SATTLRTGVNQPQH
14 | TRBV6-1 | ASSHGEGTGNTEAF
12 | TRBV15 | ATSRDRQVNEQF
13 | TRBV4-1 | ASSQALAGGYEQY
13 | TRBV11-3 | ASSLGRGNQETQY
12 | TRBV12-3/TRBV12-4 | ASSSQRRTDTQY